This is a list of T cell receptor beta chains from one sample in a study of blood T cells in healthy people across ages. One entry per CDR3 protein, called by TCRdb with MiXCR from the 5' RACE reads. The sample contains about 1 million distinct CDR3 sequences, around 27% of which appear only once. These data also featured in a second study, about T cells of mothers and their children.

The sequenced sample consisted of blood. These receptor sequences come from a girl aged 2 to 9 in good health. CDR3s include the opening cysteine and the closing phenylalanine or tryptophan. D genes are given only for firm matches. Size is omitted from some rows. Given values are once, few, many or a class for expanded clones.

d_call	v_call	j_call	clone_size	cdr3_aa	cdr3_nt
-	TRBV2	TRBJ2-2	-	CASKLKGELFF	TGTGCCAGCAAATTGAAGGGGGAGCTGTTTTTT
TRBD1	TRBV4-1	TRBJ1-5	few	CASSQRDSSSVHNQPQHF	TGCGCCAGCAGCCAACGGGACAGCTCTAGCGTCCACAATCAGCCCCAGCATTTT
-	TRBV20-1	TRBJ2-3	few	CSASAAGTDTQYF	TGCAGTGCTAGCGCGGCAGGGACAGATACGCAGTATTTT
-	TRBV12-3/TRBV12-4	TRBJ1-1	few	CASSPQGNMNTEAFF	TGTGCCAGCAGCCCCCAGGGGAACATGAACACTGAAGCTTTCTTT
-	TRBV9	TRBJ1-1	few	CAGSPSGARTEAFF	TGTGCCGGCAGCCCCTCTGGAGCGAGGACTGAAGCTTTCTTT
TRBD2	TRBV20-1	TRBJ2-5	few	CSANRLAGVETQYF	TGCAGTGCTAATCGACTAGCGGGAGTTGAGACCCAGTACTTC
-	TRBV11-2	TRBJ2-3	few	CASSLYHRDTQYF	TGTGCCAGCAGCTTATATCATAGGGATACGCAGTATTTT
-	TRBV20-1	TRBJ2-7	few	CSARVVAGAPPYEQYF	TGCAGTGCTAGAGTGGTAGCAGGGGCTCCACCCTACGAGCAGTACTTC
-	TRBV29-1	TRBJ2-1	few	CSVEDLQVRQAGEQFF	TGCAGCGTTGAAGATCTGCAGGTGAGGCAGGCGGGTGAGCAGTTCTTC
TRBD2	TRBV7-9	TRBJ2-5	few	CASSPRTSKGGETQYF	TGTGCCAGCAGCCCGCGGACTAGCAAGGGGGGAGAGACCCAGTACTTC
TRBD1	TRBV25-1	TRBJ1-2	-	CASSAGQGHGYTF	TGTGCCAGCAGTGCGGGACAGGGACATGGCTACACCTTC
-	TRBV7-2	TRBJ1-1	-	CASMSWGNTEAFF	TGTGCCAGCATGAGCTGGGGTAACACTGAAGCTTTCTTT
-	TRBV4-1	TRBJ2-1	few	CASGQEDRGGNEQFF	TGCGCCAGCGGCCAAGAAGACCGGGGAGGCAATGAGCAGTTCTTC
TRBD1	TRBV5-1	TRBJ2-1	few	CASSLEGDSSINEQFF	TGCGCCAGCAGCTTGGAGGGGGACAGTAGTATCAATGAGCAGTTCTTC
-	TRBV12-3/TRBV12-4	TRBJ2-2	many	CASSSFGGTNTGELFF	TGTGCCAGCAGTTCTTTCGGTGGGACGAACACCGGGGAGCTGTTTTTT
TRBD1	TRBV9	TRBJ1-2	-	CASSEPPPRGLFYGYTF	TGTGCCAGCAGCGAGCCCCCACCCAGGGGGCTATTCTATGGCTACACCTTC
TRBD2	TRBV6-2/TRBV6-3	TRBJ2-7	-	CASTTRSGRSDEQYF	TGTGCCAGCACCACTCGAAGCGGGAGATCGGACGAGCAGTACTTC
-	TRBV15	TRBJ2-7	-	CATSRDRGRVSYEQYF	TGTGCCACCAGCAGAGATCGCGGCAGGGTCTCCTACGAGCAGTACTTC
TRBD1	TRBV12-3/TRBV12-4	TRBJ2-7	-	CASSLSLGTALYEQYF	TGTGCCAGCAGCCTCAGTTTGGGGACAGCCCTTTACGAGCAGTACTTC
-	TRBV3-1	TRBJ2-5	-	CASSQGGPETQYF	TGTGCCAGCAGCCAAGGCGGCCCGGAGACCCAGTACTTC
TRBD1	TRBV4-2	TRBJ2-7	few	CASSWGQGAEQYF	TGTGCCAGCAGCTGGGGACAGGGGGCCGAGCAGTACTTC
-	TRBV6-5	TRBJ1-2	-	CASSPIHNYGYTF	TGTGCCAGCAGTCCCATTCATAACTATGGCTACACCTTC
-	TRBV7-9	TRBJ2-5	few	CASTPPETQYF	TGTGCCAGCACACCTCCCGAGACCCAGTACTTC
-	TRBV7-2	TRBJ1-6	-	CASSADSKLPLHF	TGTGCCAGCAGCGCCGACAGTAAACTACCCCTCCACTTT
-	TRBV25-1	TRBJ1-1	-	CASSDRATSTEAFF	TGTGCCAGCAGTGACCGGGCTACCTCCACTGAAGCTTTCTTT
TRBD1	TRBV24-1	TRBJ2-5	-	CATSDRRGIDETQYF	TGTGCCACCAGTGATCGCAGGGGGATCGACGAGACCCAGTACTTC
-	TRBV7-3	TRBJ2-5	-	CASSFTGAVETQYF	TGTGCCAGCAGCTTTACGGGAGCGGTAGAGACCCAGTACTTC
-	TRBV4-1	TRBJ2-3	-	CASSLGGSGADTQYF	TGCGCCAGCAGCCTCGGTGGATCCGGAGCAGATACGCAGTATTTT
TRBD2	TRBV5-1	TRBJ2-1	-	CVSSLGLAAYNEQFF	TGCGTCAGCAGCTTGGGACTAGCGGCCTACAATGAGCAGTTCTTC
TRBD2	TRBV13	TRBJ2-1	-	CASSPEGRGIANEQFF	TGTGCCAGCAGCCCGGAGGGGAGGGGCATCGCCAATGAGCAGTTCTTC
TRBD1	TRBV29-1	TRBJ2-1	-	CSVAWTGVDEQFF	TGCAGCGTTGCTTGGACAGGGGTCGATGAGCAGTTCTTC
-	TRBV12-5	TRBJ2-3	-	CASGFFGGTDTQYF	TGTGCTAGTGGTTTCTTCGGGGGAACAGATACGCAGTATTTT
-	TRBV2	TRBJ1-1	few	CASSEEVTEAFF	TGTGCCAGCAGCGAAGAGGTGACTGAAGCTTTCTTT